These 27 T cell receptor beta chains came from one sample sequenced in a study of T cell changes during pregnancy in multiple sclerosis (dated by TCRdb to about 2019). The library was prepared using the immunoSEQ multiplex PCR assay. In its TCRdb copy, this immuneACCESS table keeps in-frame sequences only and misses some clones. Where compared with another copy, unresolved V genes explain less than half of these, and the others have no known cause. In this sample the table shows tens of thousands of clones, around nine tenths of which occur a single time. The top ten hold roughly 5.7% of the sample. The source material was CD8+ T cells from peripheral blood mononuclear cells, sampled in the second trimester of pregnancy. Receptors originate from a female donor in good health, enrolled as a control in a pregnancy study.

The J gene is TRBJ2-3, the V gene TRBV27; D call uncertain. The CDR3 runs 12 residues. Germline lookup yields CDR1 MNHEY and CDR2 SMNVEV (reference sequence). Deletions cut 5 bases from V and 3 bases from J, with 6 bases between. CDR3 in amino acids: CASSPRTDTQYF. The CDR3 DNA follows: TGTGCCAGCAGTCCCCGTACAGATACGCAGTATTTT.

The V and J genes are TRBV6-4 and TRBJ2-3, with TRBD2 identical over 12 bases. The CDR3 length is 15 residues. V dropped 0 bases and J dropped 5; count of bases not matched to a gene: 0. Germline V lookup: CDR1 MRHNA, CDR2 SNTAGT. CDR3 DNA: TGTGCCAGCAGTGACTCGACTAGCGGGGGAGATACGCAGTATTTT. Protein: CASSDSTSGGDTQYF.

This clone showed up just a few times. The chain links TRBV30 to TRBJ2-2; D is unclear. Germline CDR1 reads GTSNPN; CDR2 reads SVGIG (reference sequence). The length of the CDR3 is 12 residues. V was cut by 2 bases and J by 4 bases, with 5 bases left in between. For the CDR3, the DNA is TGTGCCTGGAGTCTGTCCACCGGGGAGCTGTTTTTT. Protein product: CAWSLSTGELFF. Variable domain in full (rest from reference TRBV30 and TRBJ2-2): SQTIHQWPATLVQPVGSPLSLECTVEGTSNPNLYWYRQAAGRGLQLLFYSVGIGQISSEVPQNLSASRPQDRQFILSSKKLLLSDSGFYLCAWSLSTGELFFGEGSRLTVL.

The chain carries TRBV19 and TRBJ2-2; D possibly corresponds to TRBD2 (5 bases). The CDR3 length is 16 residues. Trimming left V 5 bases short and J 0 bases short, with 13 bases between. Germline V lookup: CDR1 LNHDA, CDR2 SQIVND (reference sequence). CDR3 nucleotides: TGTGCCAGTAGTCCCCTACCCGGGACGAACACCGGGGAGCTGTTTTTT. Its protein is CASSPLPGTNTGELFF.

The chain is built from TRBV6-1 and TRBJ1-4, with 9 positions matching TRBD1. The CDR3 loop spans 16 amino acids. Per germline, CDR1 MNHNS and CDR2 SASEGT. The ends lost 3 bases at V and 7 bases at J; junction bases unmatched: 9. DNA for the CDR3: TGTGCCAGCAGTGATCTACCGGGACAGGGCTTTGAAAAACTGTTTTTT. The encoded protein is CASSDLPGQGFEKLFF.

Comments on this clone: The DNA is omitted, as the CDR3 cannot be located on it reliably, and the CDR3 follows TCRdb's listing. The chain has TRBV7-5 and TRBJ1-5; no check of the table's D call, TRBD1, against the DNA was made. TRBV7-5 is described as a pseudogene. The CDR3 spans 14 residues, counting both ends. CDR3: CARSFGQGAKSQHF.

This clone was detected only a few times. The chain recombines TRBV7-6 with TRBJ2-7; D might be TRBD1 (5 bases). CDR1 SGHVS and CDR2 FNYEAQ come from the germline V gene. The CDR3 spans 13 residues. V shed 4 bases and J shed 3 bases, with 10 bases lying between them. CDR3 residues: CASSSGPNYEQYF. As DNA, the CDR3 is TGTGCCAGCAGCTCAGGGCCAAACTACGAGCAGTACTTC.

Of note for this clone: The sample holds other DNA sequences that translate to the same CDR3. V gene TRBV2 combines with J gene TRBJ2-3; 9 bases fit TRBD1. The germline V gene encodes CDR1 SNHLY and CDR2 FYNNEI. There are 15 residues in the CDR3. Trimming took 5 bases from V and 0 from J; bases not matched to a gene: 3. The CDR3 coding sequence is TGTGCCAGCAGTCCTGGGACAGGGAGCACAGATACGCAGTATTTT. Amino acid sequence: CASSPGTGSTDTQYF.

This chain joins TRBV6-4 and TRBJ2-1, with D possibly matching TRBD2 (6 bases). The V and J ends lost 6 bases and 6 bases respectively, with 12 bases between them. CDR3 length equals 13 residues. Germline assignment: CDR1 MRHNA and CDR2 SNTAGT. As DNA, the CDR3 is TGTGCCAGCAGCGCCGGGGACTTCAATGAGCAGTTCTTC. It specifies CASSAGDFNEQFF.

This chain's CDR3 is CASSVARGGTEAFF. The CDR3 region has the DNA TGTGCCAGCAGCGTAGCTAGGGGGGGCACTGAAGCTTTCTTT. The chain couples TRBV9 to TRBJ1-1; weak D call: TRBD1 (6 bases). This CDR3 has 14 amino acids. V lost 0 bases to trimming and J lost 4 bases, with 10 bases between them. Germline-derived CDR1 and CDR2 are SGDLS and YYNGEE.

This chain joins TRBV6-1 and TRBJ2-1, with D tentatively TRBD2 (5 bases). Trimming removed 1 base at V and 3 bases at J, with 10 bases between. The germline V gene encodes CDR1 MNHNS and CDR2 SASEGT. CDR3 size: 15 residues. The CDR3: CASSEVAGDYNEQFF. The CDR3 DNA sequence: TGTGCCAGCAGTGAAGTGGCCGGGGACTACAATGAGCAGTTCTTC.

This rearrangement joins TRBV5-1 to TRBJ1-2; the match to TRBD1 covers 10 bases. V lost 0 bases, J lost 6 bases, and 2 bases stayed unmatched. The CDR3 has 14 residues. Per the germline V gene, CDR1 is SGHRS and CDR2 is YFSETQ. Written as DNA, the CDR3 is TGCGCCAGCAGCTTGGGACAGGGGGCAAATGGCTACACCTTC. This sequence encodes CASSLGQGANGYTF.

The chain employs TRBV7-6 and TRBJ2-7; D is ambiguous. Trimming shortened V by 0 bases and J by 6 bases, and 12 bases separated the two germline ends. The CDR3 has 14 amino acids. The germline V gene encodes CDR1 SGHVS and CDR2 FNYEAQ. CDR3 DNA: TGTGCCAGCAGCTTAGCAGCAGGTGGTCGCGAGCAGTACTTC. It translates to CASSLAAGGREQYF.

The chain joins TRBV4-1 to TRBJ2-5, with 11 bases matching TRBD2. From germline, CDR1 is MGHRA and CDR2 YSYEKL. The CDR3 runs to 20 residues. V dropped 4 bases and J dropped 4; count of bases not matched to a gene: 20. DNA of the CDR3: TGCGCCAGCAGCCCCGTCCGGGCTAGCGGGGGGTACACCACTGCAGAGACCCAGTACTTC. Translation: CASSPVRASGGYTTAETQYF.

The table lists this clone with a count of one. The chain recombines TRBV30 with TRBJ1-3; no clear D. Trimming cost V 0 bases and J 8 bases, with 5 bases left between them. Germline V gene data show CDR1 as GTSNPN and CDR2 as SVGIG (reference sequence). CDR3 length equals 11 residues. In nucleotides, the CDR3 is TGTGCCTGGAGTGTGTCGGACACCATATATTTT. Its translation: CAWSVSDTIYF.

The chain recombines TRBV7-9 with TRBJ1-1; 7 bases line up with TRBD1. Per the germline V gene, CDR1 is SEHNR and CDR2 is FQNEAQ (reference sequence). Unmatched junction bases numbered 12, after V lost 5 bases and J lost 3 bases. This CDR3 has 16 residues. For the CDR3, the DNA is TGTGCCAGCAGCCACGGGTTACAGGGGACCGACACTGAAGCTTTCTTT. It yields the protein CASSHGLQGTDTEAFF.

This chain connects TRBV6-1 to TRBJ1-1; 8 positions match TRBD1. In germline, CDR1 is MNHNS, CDR2 SASEGT. The CDR3 loop spans 16 amino acids. J gave up 4 bases and V 2 bases, and 9 bases lay outside the gene matches. The CDR3 DNA sequence: TGTGCCAGCAGTGAATGGCAGGGGGCAGGGAGCACTGAAGCTTTCTTT. It codes for CASSEWQGAGSTEAFF.

The chain carries TRBV27 and TRBJ2-7; D is uncertain. CDR3 size: 15 residues. Trimming took 5 bases from V and 0 from J, leaving 14 bases between them. Per the germline V gene, CDR1 is MNHEY and CDR2 is SMNVEV (reference sequence). The CDR3 DNA is TGTGCCAGCAGTCCCTTTCCCGCCAGCTCCTACGAGCAGTACTTC. Its translation is CASSPFPASSYEQYF.

This clone was detected once. This rearrangement joins TRBV5-1 to TRBJ2-3, with D perhaps TRBD2 (5 bases). CDR3 length: 15 residues. Trimming removed 3 bases from V and 0 bases from J, with 11 bases in between. Germline CDR1 SGHRS, CDR2 YFSETQ. The CDR3 here is CASSYTSGSTDTQYF. In DNA, the CDR3 is TGCGCCAGCAGCTATACCTCGGGGAGCACAGATACGCAGTATTTT. Variable domain in full (rest from reference TRBV5-1 and TRBJ2-3): KAGVTQTPRYLIKTRGQQVTLSCSPISGHRSVSWYQQTPGQGLQFLFEYFSETQRNKGNFPGRFSGRQFSNSRSEMNVSTLELGDSALYLCASSYTSGSTDTQYFGPGTRLTVL.

The CDR3 region has the DNA TGCAGCGTTGAGGGACAGGGGACTAACTATGGCTACACCTTC. This sequence encodes CSVEGQGTNYGYTF. V gene TRBV29-1 combines with J gene TRBJ1-2; 10 bases agree with TRBD1. The length of the CDR3 is 14 residues. Per germline, CDR1 SQVTM and CDR2 ANQGSEA. V gave up 3 bases and J gave up 0 bases; unmatched junction bases: 1.

In its sample, this clone was seen once. The chain couples TRBV27 to TRBJ1-5, with D perhaps TRBD1 (5 bases). This CDR3 has 13 residues. From germline, CDR1 is MNHEY and CDR2 SMNVEV (reference sequence). The V and J ends lost 5 bases and 6 bases respectively, with 11 bases between them. The CDR3 protein is CASSPGGGQPQHF. Here the CDR3 DNA reads TGTGCCAGCAGTCCCGGGGGGGGTCAGCCCCAGCATTTT.

The chain links TRBV7-2 to TRBJ2-5; 7 bases align to TRBD1. Germline lookup yields CDR1 SGHTA and CDR2 FQGNSA. This CDR3 has 17 amino acids. After removal of 1 base from V and 0 bases from J, the junction contained 8 bases not matched to a gene. The CDR3 sequence is CASSLGMVGTDQETQYF. The DNA for the CDR3 is TGTGCCAGCAGCTTAGGAATGGTTGGGACAGACCAAGAGACCCAGTACTTC.

The chain uses TRBV7-2 and TRBJ2-1, with D tentatively TRBD1 (6 bases). CDR1 is SGHTA and CDR2 is FQGNSA in the germline V gene. Trimming took off 3 bases at V and 4 bases at J, with 13 bases between the two ends. The CDR3 consists of 15 residues. The DNA of the CDR3 is TGTGCCAGCAGCTTCGCGCAGGGGCGTTACAATGAGCAGTTCTTC. Amino acids: CASSFAQGRYNEQFF.

To note about this clone: Compared with germline, one end of the junction differs, possibly owing to a read error. In the same sample, other DNA sequences code for this CDR3. The chain combines TRBV5-5 with TRBJ1-1, with 9 bases that match TRBD1. The CDR3 runs 17 residues. From germline, CDR1 is SGHKS and CDR2 YYEKEE (reference sequence). The CDR3 loop is CASNLLGTGGVRNEAFF. Here the CDR3 DNA reads TGTGCCAGCAACTTGTTGGGTACAGGGGGCGTACGGAATGAAGCTTTCTTT.

This chain connects TRBV7-6 to TRBJ2-1, with 9 bases that match TRBD2. V lost 1 base to trimming and J lost 7 bases; unmatched junction nucleotides: 5. The CDR3 spans 15 residues. Germline V gene lookup returns CDR1 SGHVS and CDR2 FNYEAQ. The DNA for the CDR3 is TGTGCCAGCAGCTTAGGCCTAGCGGGAATTAATGAGCAGTTCTTC. Protein sequence: CASSLGLAGINEQFF. The full variable domain, completed using reference TRBV7-6 and TRBJ2-1, is GAGVSQSPRYKVTKRGQDVALRCDPISGHVSLYWYRQALGQGPEFLTYFNYEAQQDKSGLPNDRFSAERPEGSISTLTIQRTEQRDSAMYRCASSLGLAGINEQFFGPGTRLTVL.

The genes are TRBV4-1 and TRBJ2-2, with 14 bases matching TRBD2. V gave up 4 bases and J gave up 3 bases; unmatched junction bases: 4. CDR1 and CDR2 from the germline V gene are MGHRA and YSYEKL. The CDR3 has 17 amino acids. CDR3 sequence reads: CASSRLGLAGDTGELFF. The CDR3 nucleotides are TGCGCCAGCAGCCGGTTGGGACTAGCGGGAGACACCGGGGAGCTGTTTTTT.

This clone came up a few times. V is TRBV6-5 and J is TRBJ1-1, with a weak D call TRBD1 (6 bases). Germline lookup yields CDR1 MNHEY and CDR2 SVGAGI. This CDR3 is built from 14 residues. V gave up 0 bases and J gave up 7 bases, with 12 bases separating them. This CDR3 reads CASSYSGETGEAFF. CDR3 coding DNA: TGTGCCAGCAGTTACTCCGGGGAGACAGGTGAAGCTTTCTTT.